This entry lists 9 T cell receptor beta chains sequenced from one sample in a study of cytomegalovirus exposure and HLA in healthy donors (dated by TCRdb to about 2017). Library method: the immunoSEQ multiplex PCR assay. A mixture of 60 forward primers for TCR Vbeta segments and 13 reverse primers for TCR Jbeta segments was used in the multiplex PCR. The table was pulled from immuneACCESS by TCRdb, which kept in-frame rearrangements only. Such tables lose some clones; where checked, under half of the loss comes from unresolved V genes, and the rest has no known cause. The table for this sample lists about 120,000 clones; around 10% of them were counted only once. The ten largest clonotypes hold less than 4% of the sample. The sample consisted of PBMCs. All receptors derive from a man aged 25 to 40 in good health and CMV-seronegative.

Only a few counts were recorded for this clone. The CDR3 DNA reads TGTGCCAGCAGTTTGGAGAGAGACACAGATACGCAGTATTTT. Protein product: CASSLERDTDTQYF. The V and J genes are TRBV6-5 and TRBJ2-3, with unresolved D. Germline CDR1 is MNHEY and CDR2 is SVGAGI. The CDR3 loop spans 14 amino acids. V gave up 4 bases and J gave up 2 bases, with 10 bases separating them.

CDR3 DNA: TGTGCCAGCAGCCAAGACGGGGATATCACCGGGGAGCTGTTTTTT. This gives the protein CASSQDGDITGELFF. This chain connects TRBV14 to TRBJ2-2; tentative D call: TRBD2 (5 bases). V was trimmed by 0 bases and J by 4 bases, leaving 9 bases between them. The CDR3 is 15 amino acids. Germline V lookup: CDR1 SGHDN, CDR2 FVKESK.

This clone was counted a few times. The J gene is TRBJ1-5, the V gene TRBV4-3; D ambiguous. The ends were cut back, 0 bases at V and 6 bases at J, with 12 bases in the middle. The CDR3 totals 15 residues. The germline gives CDR1 LGHNA, CDR2 YSLEER. The CDR3 here is CASSQEGSYGQPQHF. The CDR3 region has the DNA TGCGCCAGCAGCCAAGAAGGGAGTTATGGTCAGCCCCAGCATTTT.

J is TRBJ1-6 and V is TRBV4-1; D is ambiguous. Trimming removed 1 base at V and 4 bases at J, with 8 bases between. This CDR3 region has 15 residues. Germline CDR1 reads MGHRA; CDR2 reads YSYEKL. CDR3 region: CASSQGETYNSPLHF. CDR3 nucleotides: TGCGCCAGCAGCCAAGGAGAAACTTATAATTCACCCCTCCACTTT.

This clone was seen a few times. The gene calls are TRBV28 and TRBJ1-4, with 9 bases identical to TRBD1. This CDR3 region has 19 residues. CDR1 and CDR2 (germline): MDHEN, SYDVKM. Germline trimming cut 5 bases from V and 3 bases from J; bases unmatched to any gene: 16. The CDR3 DNA reads TGTGCCAGCAGTCAATGGGACAGGGAGGTGAGCCGAGCTAATGAAAAACTGTTTTTT. Its translation: CASSQWDREVSRANEKLFF.

The chain joins TRBV2 to TRBJ2-3, with a weak D call TRBD2 (7 bases). Germline CDR1 SNHLY, CDR2 FYNNEI. CDR3 length: 15 amino acids. With 7 bases removed from V and 5 bases from J, the gap between germline ends came to 19 bases. CDR3: CASTQRGGMGDTQYF. CDR3 coding DNA: TGTGCCAGCACCCAGAGGGGGGGAATGGGAGATACGCAGTATTTT.

Remarks on this clone: This CDR3 is also generated by other DNA sequences in the sample. This chain uses TRBV4-2 with TRBJ2-7; tentative D call: TRBD2 (6 bases). The CDR3 extends over 14 amino acids. Germline CDR1 LGHNA, CDR2 YNFKEQ. Trimming took off 0 bases at V and 6 bases at J, with 12 bases between the two ends. The CDR3 reads CASSQDLAGSEQYF. The DNA of the CDR3 is TGTGCCAGCAGCCAAGATTTGGCGGGGAGCGAGCAGTACTTC.

CDR3 protein: CASSLPGTPTYF. CDR3 coding DNA: TGTGCCAGCAGCTTACCCGGGACTCCTACGTACTTC. The chain uses TRBV7-2 and TRBJ2-7, with a possible D match to TRBD2 (6 bases). V was trimmed by 2 bases and J by 12 bases, leaving 14 bases between them. The CDR3 is 12 amino acids. The germline V gene has CDR1 SGHTA and CDR2 FQGNSA. Looking up the rest from reference TRBV7-2 and TRBJ2-7 gives the full variable domain: GAGVSQSPSNKVTEKGKDVELRCDPISGHTALYWYRQSLGQGLEFLIYFQGNSAPDKSGLPSDRFSAERTGGSVSTLTIQRTQQEDSAVYLCASSLPGTPTYFGPGTRLTVT.

The V and J genes are TRBV29-1 and TRBJ2-1, with 10 bases aligning to TRBD2. Trimming at V came to 7 bases and at J to 3 bases, leaving 12 bases not matched to a gene. CDR3 length: 16 amino acids. Germline V gives CDR1 SQVTM, CDR2 ANQGSEA. CDR3 loop: CSALGLAIKYYNEQFF. The CDR3 coding sequence is TGCAGCGCATTGGGACTAGCGATTAAGTACTACAATGAGCAGTTCTTC.